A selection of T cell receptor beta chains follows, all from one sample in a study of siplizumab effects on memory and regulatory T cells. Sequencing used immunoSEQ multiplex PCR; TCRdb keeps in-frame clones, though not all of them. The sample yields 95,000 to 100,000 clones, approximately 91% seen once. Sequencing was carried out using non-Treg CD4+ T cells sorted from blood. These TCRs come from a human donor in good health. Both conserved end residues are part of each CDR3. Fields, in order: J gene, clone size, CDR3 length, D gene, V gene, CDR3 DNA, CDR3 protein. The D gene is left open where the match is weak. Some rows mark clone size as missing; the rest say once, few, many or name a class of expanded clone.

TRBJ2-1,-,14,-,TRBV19,TGTGCCAGTAGTATTCCACCTAGCTACAATGAGCAGTTCTTC,CASSIPPSYNEQFF
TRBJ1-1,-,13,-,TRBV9,TGTGCCAGCTCCCCCAGGACCAACACTGAAGCTTTCTTT,CASSPRTNTEAFF
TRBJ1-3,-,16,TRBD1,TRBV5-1,TGCGCCAGCAGCAGGGGGCAGGGTTCGGTTGGAAACACCATATATTTT,CASSRGQGSVGNTIYF
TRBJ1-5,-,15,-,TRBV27,TGTGCCAGCAGTTTATCGCCAGATAGCAATCAGCCCCAGCATTTT,CASSLSPDSNQPQHF
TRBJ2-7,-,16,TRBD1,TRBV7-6,TGTGCCAGCAGCTCCGCCGGGACAGGGAGGTGGGGCGAGCAGTACTTC,CASSSAGTGRWGEQYF
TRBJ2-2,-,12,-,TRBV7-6,TGTGCCAGCAGACAAGGCCTCGGGGAGCTGTTTTTT,CASRQGLGELFF
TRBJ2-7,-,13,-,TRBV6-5,TGTGCCAGCAGTTCCCGACTAGTCTACGAGCAGTACTTC,CASSSRLVYEQYF
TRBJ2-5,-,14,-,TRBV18,TGTGCCAGCTCACCACCGTCAGGGCGAGAGACCCAGTACTTC,CASSPPSGRETQYF
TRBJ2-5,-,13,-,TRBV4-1,TGCGCCAGCAGCTCACAGGGGAGGCAGACCCAGTACTTC,CASSSQGRQTQYF
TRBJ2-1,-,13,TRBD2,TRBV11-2,TGTGCCAGCAGCCTTAGCGGGAGAGGAATGAAGTTCTTC,CASSLSGRGMKFF
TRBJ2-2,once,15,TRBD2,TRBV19,TGTGCCAGTAGTATCGCTAGCGGGGCCGTCGGGGAGCTGTTTTTT,CASSIASGAVGELFF
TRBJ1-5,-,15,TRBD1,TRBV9,TGTGCCAGCAGCGTAGGGGACAGGGGCACTCAGCCCCAGCATTTT,CASSVGDRGTQPQHF
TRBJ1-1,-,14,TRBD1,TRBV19,TGTGCCAGTAGTATCCAGGGGGCCGAGACTGAAGCTTTCTTT,CASSIQGAETEAFF
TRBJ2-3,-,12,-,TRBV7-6,TGTGCCAGCAGCTTAGCGCAGGATACGCAGTATTTT,CASSLAQDTQYF
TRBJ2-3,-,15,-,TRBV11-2,TGTGCCAGCAGCTATATGGAGGGGGTCACCGATACGCAGTATTTT,CASSYMEGVTDTQYF
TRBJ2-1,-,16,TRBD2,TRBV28,TGTGCCAGCAGTGGATTACTAGCGAATTCCTACAATGAGCAGTTCTTC,CASSGLLANSYNEQFF
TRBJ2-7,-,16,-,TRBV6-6,TGTGCCAGCAGTAACTCGCCGGACTCAAGCTCCTACGAGCAGTACTTC,CASSNSPDSSSYEQYF
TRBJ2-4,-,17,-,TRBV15,TGTGCCACCAGCAGAGGGGGCGGGACCAGAGCCAAAAACATTCAGTACTTC,CATSRGGGTRAKNIQYF
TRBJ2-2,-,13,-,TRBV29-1,TGCAGCGTGGTTGTCTGGAACACCGGGGAGCTGTTTTTT,CSVVVWNTGELFF
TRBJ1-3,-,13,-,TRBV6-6,TGTGCCAGCAGCCCCCCCGCTGGGGACACCATATATTTT,CASSPPAGDTIYF
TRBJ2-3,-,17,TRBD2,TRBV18,TGTGCCAGCTCAGCCTACTGGGCGGGAGGCCGTCAAGATACGCAGTATTTT,CASSAYWAGGRQDTQYF
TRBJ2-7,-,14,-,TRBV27,TGTGCCAGCAGTTATAAGGGCAACTCCTACGAGCAGTACTTC,CASSYKGNSYEQYF
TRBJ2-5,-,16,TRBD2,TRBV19,TGTGCCAGTAGTCCGCCCCGACTAGCGGGAAAGGAGACCCAGTACTTC,CASSPPRLAGKETQYF
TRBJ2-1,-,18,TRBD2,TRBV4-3,TGCGCCAGCAGCCAAGAGAAGGGGACTAGCGGGAGAGGGGGTGAGCAGTTCTTC,CASSQEKGTSGRGGEQFF
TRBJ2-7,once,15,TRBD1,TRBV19,TGTGCCAGTAGTGCGTCCGGGACAGCCCTCTACGAGCAGTACTTC,CASSASGTALYEQYF
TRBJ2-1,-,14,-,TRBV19,TGTGCCAGTAGTATATCCGTTGGGGGCAATGAGCAGTTCTTC,CASSISVGGNEQFF
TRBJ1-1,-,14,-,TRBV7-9,TGTGCCAGCAGCCGACAGGCCTTGAACACTGAAGCTTTCTTT,CASSRQALNTEAFF
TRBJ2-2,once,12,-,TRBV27,TGTGCCAGCAGTTTAATGGCCGGGGAGCTGTTTTTT,CASSLMAGELFF
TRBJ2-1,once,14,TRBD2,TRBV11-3,TGTGCCAGCAGCTCGGGAGGGATAGACAATGAGCAGTTCTTC,CASSSGGIDNEQFF
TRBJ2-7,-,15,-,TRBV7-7,TGTGCTAGCAGCTTGGAGCGGCAGAGCTCCTACGAGCAGTACTTC,CASSLERQSSYEQYF
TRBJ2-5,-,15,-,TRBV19,TGTGCCAGTAGTACAGGTTCCGGGACGCAAGTACCCCAGTACTTC,CASSTGSGTQVPQYF